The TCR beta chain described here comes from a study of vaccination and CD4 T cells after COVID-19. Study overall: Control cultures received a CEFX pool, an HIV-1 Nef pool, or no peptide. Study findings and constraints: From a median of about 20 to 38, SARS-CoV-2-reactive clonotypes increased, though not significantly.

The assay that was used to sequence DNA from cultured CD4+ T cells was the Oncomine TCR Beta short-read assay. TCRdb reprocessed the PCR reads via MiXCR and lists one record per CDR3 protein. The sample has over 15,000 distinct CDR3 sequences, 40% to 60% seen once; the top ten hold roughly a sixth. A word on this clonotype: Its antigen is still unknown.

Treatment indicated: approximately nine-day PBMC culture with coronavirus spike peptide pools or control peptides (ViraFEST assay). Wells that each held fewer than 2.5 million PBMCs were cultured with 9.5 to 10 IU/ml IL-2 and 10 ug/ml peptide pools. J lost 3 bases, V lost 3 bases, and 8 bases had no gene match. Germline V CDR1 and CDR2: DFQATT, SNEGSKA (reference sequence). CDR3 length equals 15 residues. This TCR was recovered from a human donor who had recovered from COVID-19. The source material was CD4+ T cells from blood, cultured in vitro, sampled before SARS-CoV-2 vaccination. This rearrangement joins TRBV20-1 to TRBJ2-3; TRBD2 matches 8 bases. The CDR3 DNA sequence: TGCAGTGCTAGTGATTTTCGGGGGGGGACAGATACGCAGTATTTT. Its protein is CSASDFRGGTDTQYF.